What follows are 27 T cell receptor beta chains derived from one specimen sequenced in a study of CD8 T cells in ankylosing spondylitis. TCRdb re-called the 5' RACE reads through MiXCR, storing one row per CDR3 protein. The table shows fewer than 500,000 distinct CDR3 sequences, with approximately 26% occurring only once. Findings and limits, study-wide: Within ankylosing spondylitis blood, a TCR beta motif made up of seven to nine highly homologous variants appeared to be characteristic.

Their antigens remain unidentified. Sequenced sample: blood, either unsorted or a sorted T cell fraction (not recorded which). The receptors originated from a male donor with ankylosing spondylitis.

The rearrangement joins TRBV30 to TRBJ2-7, with TRBD1 matching over 8 bases. This CDR3 region has 13 residues. V was pared by 5 bases and J by 3 bases, with 6 bases of the junction left unmatched. CDR1 and CDR2 from the germline V gene are GTSNPN and SVGIG (reference sequence). This chain's CDR3 is CAWAGQGYYEQYF. As DNA, the CDR3 is TGTGCCTGGGCAGGACAGGGCTACTACGAGCAGTACTTC.

Only a few counts were recorded for this clonotype. The genes are TRBV29-1 and TRBJ2-1; the D gene is possibly TRBD1 (6 bases). Trimming took off 6 bases at V and 9 bases at J, with 15 bases between the two ends. The V gene's germline CDR1 is SQVTM and CDR2 ANQGSEA. This CDR3 region has 12 residues. Written as DNA, the CDR3 is TGCAGCGTGGGAAACAGGGTTGGTGAGCAGTTCTTC. This encodes CSVGNRVGEQFF.

The rearrangement links TRBV20-1 to TRBJ2-2; D is unclear. Germline V gene lookup returns CDR1 DFQATT and CDR2 SNEGSKA (reference sequence). This CDR3 comprises 13 residues. V lost 3 bases, J lost 2 bases, and 7 bases lay in between. The DNA of the CDR3 is TGCAGTGCTAGTTTTCTCAACACCGGGGAGCTGTTTTTT. Translated, it gives CSASFLNTGELFF.

This chain links TRBV24-1 with TRBJ1-2; D remains unclear. CDR3 length: 14 amino acids. CDR1 and CDR2 (germline): KGHDR, SFDVKD. V was cut by 1 base and J by 0 bases, with 5 bases left in between. The CDR3, as DNA: TGTGCCACCAGTGATTTCCTATCTAACTATGGCTACACCTTC. Its translation: CATSDFLSNYGYTF.

Here the CDR3 reads CSASRASGGNTGELFF. The CDR3 region has the DNA TGCAGTGCTAGTCGGGCCAGCGGGGGGAACACCGGGGAGCTGTTTTTT. The V gene is TRBV20-1, the J gene TRBJ2-2; TRBD2 matches 8 bases. Losses at the gene ends were 3 bases for V and 1 base for J; bases not matched to a gene: 7. CDR3 length equals 16 residues. Germline V lookup: CDR1 DFQATT, CDR2 SNEGSKA (reference sequence).

This clonotype has just a few counts. J is TRBJ2-7 and V is TRBV7-9, with TRBD2 matching over 9 bases. Germline V gene sequence: CDR1 SEHNR, CDR2 FQNEAQ (reference sequence). V was clipped by 5 bases and J by 6 bases; unmatched bases: 14. CDR3 size: 16 residues. The CDR3 region has the DNA TGTGCCAGCAGCGAAAGACCCGGGGGTAGCGGGAGCGAGCAGTACTTC. Amino acids: CASSERPGGSGSEQYF.

The J gene is TRBJ1-1, the V gene TRBV3-1; D not certain. The V gene's germline CDR1 is LGHDT and CDR2 YNNKEL (reference sequence). The CDR3 loop spans 13 amino acids. V was pared by 3 bases and J by 1 base, with 6 bases between. CDR3 loop: CASSQAWNTEAFF. Here the CDR3 DNA reads TGTGCCAGCAGCCAGGCATGGAACACTGAAGCTTTCTTT.

V is TRBV20-1 and J is TRBJ2-5; D gene ambiguous. The V gene lost 2 bases and the J gene lost 2 bases, with 18 bases spanning the gap. The CDR3 is 16 amino acids. Germline V gene lookup returns CDR1 DFQATT and CDR2 SNEGSKA (reference sequence). The CDR3 DNA reads as TGCAGTGCTAGACCTCCATCCCCGGGCATTCAAGAGACCCAGTACTTC. This encodes CSARPPSPGIQETQYF.

The chain joins TRBV7-2 to TRBJ2-5; TRBD1 aligns across 8 bases. With V trimmed by 6 bases and J by 7 bases, 7 bases remained unmatched. This CDR3 is built from 13 residues. CDR1 is SGHTA, CDR2 FQGNSA, per germline. The CDR3 sequence: CASRQDRERTQYF. DNA of the CDR3: TGTGCCAGCAGGCAGGACAGGGAAAGGACCCAGTACTTC.

The chain recombines TRBV6-1 with TRBJ2-7, with D possibly being TRBD1 (5 bases). CDR1 and CDR2 from the germline V gene are MNHNS and SASEGT. V was shortened by 3 bases and J by 2 bases, with 11 bases between the two germline ends. The CDR3 totals 14 residues. Here the CDR3 DNA reads TGTGCCAGCAGTGAGGTCAGGGTGGCCTACGAGCAGTACGTC. This translates into CASSEVRVAYEQYV.

This clonotype occurred a few times. This sequence joins TRBV5-1 and TRBJ2-3, with no clear D. The CDR3 runs to 13 residues. Germline V gene data show CDR1 as SGHRS and CDR2 as YFSETQ. Trimming removed 5 bases from V and 6 bases from J, with 13 bases in between. The CDR3 bases are TGCGCCAGCAGTGACCCCGGACCGGATACGCAGTATTTT. Amino acid sequence: CASSDPGPDTQYF.

The J gene is TRBJ2-1, the V gene TRBV29-1; 14 positions match TRBD2. Germline V lookup: CDR1 SQVTM, CDR2 ANQGSEA. V lost 6 bases, J lost 2 bases, and 6 bases stayed unmatched. The CDR3 totals 16 residues. CDR3 sequence (DNA): TGCAGCGTGACGGGACTAGCGGGAGCAACCTACAATGAGCAGTTCTTC. As protein: CSVTGLAGATYNEQFF.

The chain links TRBV20-1 to TRBJ2-3; tentatively, D is TRBD1 (5 bases). V lost 6 bases and J 2 bases, leaving 9 bases between the germline ends. Germline assignment: CDR1 DFQATT and CDR2 SNEGSKA (reference sequence). CDR3 size: 12 residues. The CDR3 sequence: CSADRATDTQYF. The CDR3, as DNA: TGCAGTGCCGACAGAGCCACAGATACGCAGTATTTT.

The sample holds a few counts of this clonotype. The chain employs TRBV20-1 and TRBJ1-4; TRBD1 aligns across 9 bases. Unmatched junction bases numbered 12, after V lost 8 bases and J lost 14 bases. The CDR3 covers 12 residues. CDR1 and CDR2 from the germline V gene are DFQATT and SNEGSKA (reference sequence). The CDR3 coding sequence is TGCAGTTCCCCGGGACAGGGTACGCAGCTGTTTTTT. Translating it yields CSSPGQGTQLFF.

The chain uses TRBV10-2 and TRBJ2-3; D assignment may be TRBD1 or TRBD2 (5 bases each). The CDR3 runs to 17 residues. In germline, CDR1 is WSHSY, CDR2 SAAADI. V was pared by 0 bases and J by 3 bases, with 16 bases between. The CDR3 DNA reads TGCGCCAGCAGTGAGTCGAAGGGACGGTTGAGGACAGATACGCAGTATTTT. Protein product: CASSESKGRLRTDTQYF.

This chain joins TRBV5-6 and TRBJ1-6; 7 nucleotides align to TRBD1. Unmatched junction bases numbered 6, after V lost 4 bases and J lost 14 bases. CDR1 and CDR2 from the germline V gene are SGHDT and YYEEEE. The CDR3 is 12 amino acids. For the CDR3, the DNA is TGTGCCAGCAGCCACAGGGGTGCGGCCCTCCACTTT. This codes for CASSHRGAALHF.

This rearrangement joins TRBV10-2 to TRBJ1-1; unclear D gene. V gave up 0 bases and J gave up 0 bases, with 2 bases separating them. In germline, CDR1 is WSHSY, CDR2 SAAADI. The CDR3 is 13 residues long. The CDR3 is CASSESMNTEAFF. The CDR3 region has the DNA TGCGCCAGCAGTGAGTCAATGAACACTGAAGCTTTCTTT.

The V and J genes are TRBV29-1 and TRBJ1-2; D is ambiguous. CDR3 length: 13 residues. Germline CDR1 and CDR2: SQVTM and ANQGSEA. The V end was cut by 3 bases, the J end by 0 bases, with 8 bases between. The CDR3 sequence is CSVDLATNYGYTF. CDR3 in DNA: TGCAGCGTTGATCTGGCGACTAACTATGGCTACACCTTC.

V and J are TRBV10-3 and TRBJ2-1, with 9 bases identical to TRBD1. The CDR3 has 14 amino acids. Per germline, CDR1 ENHRY and CDR2 SYGVKD. Losses at the gene ends were 5 bases for V and 8 bases for J; bases not matched to a gene: 7. Here the CDR3 reads CAISPGQGAHEQFF. The DNA of the CDR3 is TGTGCCATCAGTCCGGGACAGGGTGCCCATGAGCAGTTCTTC.

This clonotype was detected only a few times. This chain links TRBV7-9 with TRBJ1-1, with a weak D call TRBD1 (5 bases). V dropped 5 bases and J dropped 1 base, with 14 bases sitting between them. The CDR3 covers 15 residues. Germline V gene data show CDR1 as SEHNR and CDR2 as FQNEAQ (reference sequence). CDR3 region: CASSLGGLSNTEAFF. In nucleotides, the CDR3 is TGTGCCAGCAGCCTCGGGGGACTCTCGAACACTGAAGCTTTCTTT.

In its sample, this clonotype was seen many times. The chain carries TRBV4-2 and TRBJ2-6, with TRBD2 matching 7 bases. Germline CDR1 is LGHNA and CDR2 is YNFKEQ. J gave up 8 bases and V 1 base, and 2 bases lay outside the gene matches. The CDR3 sequence is 14 residues long. The CDR3 here is CASSQGGGPNVLTF. DNA of the CDR3: TGTGCCAGCAGCCAAGGCGGGGGTCCCAACGTCCTGACTTTC.

This clonotype was counted between two and nine times. The chain links TRBV29-1 to TRBJ2-1; D gene ambiguous. Germline lookup yields CDR1 SQVTM and CDR2 ANQGSEA. There are 13 residues in the CDR3. V dropped 1 base and J dropped 0 bases, with 4 bases sitting between them. The CDR3 DNA follows: TGCAGCGTTGAAGTGAGCTCCTACAATGAGCAGTTCTTC. It is translated as CSVEVSSYNEQFF.

The V call is TRBV2, the J call TRBJ1-4, with no clear D. CDR3 length equals 12 residues. V was pared by 6 bases and J by 4 bases, with 6 bases between. The germline gives CDR1 SNHLY, CDR2 FYNNEI. The CDR3 DNA reads as TGTGCCAGCAGCCTAAATAATGAAAAACTGTTTTTT. This encodes CASSLNNEKLFF.

The V gene is TRBV4-1, the J gene TRBJ2-2; D unclear. V gave up 3 bases and J gave up 11 bases, with 10 bases separating them. From germline, CDR1 is MGHRA and CDR2 YSYEKL. The CDR3 spans 12 residues. CDR3 protein: CASSHHRNELFF. The CDR3 coding sequence is TGCGCCAGCAGCCACCATAGGAACGAGCTGTTTTTT.

The chain joins TRBV30 to TRBJ1-5; D is unclear. This CDR3 is built from 12 residues. Germline loops: CDR1 GTSNPN, CDR2 SVGIG (reference sequence). The germline V and J ends were trimmed by 4 bases and 2 bases, with 6 bases remaining between them. CDR3 sequence: CAWNRGNQPQHF. Here the CDR3 DNA reads TGTGCCTGGAATCGAGGCAATCAGCCCCAGCATTTT.

V gene TRBV5-1 combines with J gene TRBJ2-3; D remains unclear. Germline values: CDR1 SGHRS, CDR2 YFSETQ. Deletions cut 3 bases from V and 0 bases from J, with 14 bases between. This CDR3 region has 16 residues. The CDR3 region is CASSWEADSSTDTQYF. The CDR3 DNA reads TGCGCCAGCAGCTGGGAAGCAGACTCTAGCACAGATACGCAGTATTTT.

This clonotype was seen a few times. V is TRBV30 and J is TRBJ2-2; 7 nucleotides line up with TRBD1. Germline-derived CDR1 and CDR2 are GTSNPN and SVGIG (reference sequence). V lost 3 bases to trimming and J lost 6 bases; unmatched junction nucleotides: 7. The CDR3 is made up of 14 amino acids. The CDR3: CAWRRGTEPGELFF. The CDR3 nucleotides are TGTGCCTGGAGGCGAGGGACAGAACCCGGGGAGCTGTTTTTT.